Listed below are T cell receptor beta chains from one sample, sequenced in a study of blood T cells in healthy people across ages. TCRdb re-derived calls from the 5' RACE reads in MiXCR, one entry per CDR3 protein. The table has 850,000 to 1,300,000 distinct CDR3 sequences, 40% to 45% seen once; the top ten hold over 15%. Sequencing was performed on blood. These receptors all come from a woman aged 55-70 years in good health. Each CDR3 is given without its conserved first and last residue. The D gene is left open where the match is weak.

v_call	d_call	j_call	cdr3_aa
TRBV2	-	TRBJ2-3	ASMPGGTDTQY
TRBV7-8	-	TRBJ2-7	ASSRAGDPQSYEQY
TRBV20-1	TRBD1	TRBJ1-4	SATVTGDEKLF
TRBV2	-	TRBJ2-2	ASRGVEGITGELF
TRBV6-5	-	TRBJ2-5	ASSYSTQGGETQY
TRBV4-2	TRBD1	TRBJ2-5	ASSRRGRGETQY
TRBV29-1	-	TRBJ2-3	SVLDGIDTQY
TRBV3-1	-	TRBJ2-1	AGSQDLNRVNEQF
TRBV9	-	TRBJ2-2	ASSVRGRDTGELF
TRBV7-2	-	TRBJ1-6	ASSSARPRDGNSPLH
TRBV10-3	-	TRBJ2-7	AISEPGYEQY
TRBV7-3	TRBD2	TRBJ2-1	ASSLFVGTSAYNEQF
TRBV28	TRBD1	TRBJ1-2	ASRDRGTGGYT
TRBV6-6	-	TRBJ1-1	ASSYGTSEAF
TRBV12-3/TRBV12-4	TRBD2	TRBJ2-1	ASSPLGTSGVAEQF
TRBV6-1	TRBD2	TRBJ2-7	ASSDSGSSNEQY
TRBV27	-	TRBJ2-1	ASNPGWERGNEQF
TRBV9	-	TRBJ2-3	ASNNGVSTDTQY